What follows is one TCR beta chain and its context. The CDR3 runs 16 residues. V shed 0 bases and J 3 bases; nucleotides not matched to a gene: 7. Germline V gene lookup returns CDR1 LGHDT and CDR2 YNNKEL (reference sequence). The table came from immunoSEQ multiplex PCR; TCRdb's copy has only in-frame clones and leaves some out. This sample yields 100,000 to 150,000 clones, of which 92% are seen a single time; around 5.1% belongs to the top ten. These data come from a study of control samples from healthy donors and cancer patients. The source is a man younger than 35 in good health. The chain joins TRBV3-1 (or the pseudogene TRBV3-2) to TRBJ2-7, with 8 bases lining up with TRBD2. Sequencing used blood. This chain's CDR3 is CASSQDASSGIYEQYF. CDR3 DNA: TGTGCCAGCAGCCAAGATGCTAGTAGCGGGATCTACGAGCAGTACTTC.